Each of the 32 T cell receptor beta chains below was sequenced from the same sample in a study of T cells expressing NK-cell markers (TCRdb year 2020). Library creation used 5' RACE. The instrument was an Illumina HiSeq 2000. After reprocessing by TCRdb, each CDR3 protein sequence is one entry, and no DNA is given. The table for this sample shows 150,000 to 180,000 distinct CDR3 sequences. Of the sample, 30% to 45% is held by the ten largest clones. Sequenced material: blood T cells: a sorted CD56 or NKG2C T cell subset, CD4+ or CD8+ T cells, or bulk PBMC T cells (not recorded which). The receptor source for this set is a woman aged 45-60 years in good health. Donor details come from another sample of the same person, matched by shared clones.

This chain links TRBV24-1 with TRBJ2-1. In germline, CDR1 is KGHDR, CDR2 SFDVKD. The CDR3 covers 14 residues. The CDR3 region is CATSDFSIYNEQFF.

This chain joins TRBV20-1 and TRBJ1-4; TCRdb proposes TRBD1, but this gene call is untestable without DNA. This CDR3 has 13 amino acids. CDR1 and CDR2 (germline): DFQATT, SNEGSKA (reference sequence). CDR3 amino acids: CSAHPRDIEKLFF.

The chain carries TRBV11-2 and TRBJ2-3. CDR3 length: 11 residues. CDR1 and CDR2 (germline): SGHAT, FQNNGV. The CDR3 loop is CASMARDTQYF.

The V call is TRBV27, the J call TRBJ2-3; TCRdb gives TRBD1 as the D gene, but with no DNA this cannot be confirmed. The CDR3 is 14 amino acids. CDR1 and CDR2 (germline): MNHEY, SMNVEV (reference sequence). The CDR3 sequence is CASSPGAHTDTQYF.

The chain employs TRBV28 and TRBJ2-5; the D call of TRBD2 rests on TCRdb alone, since no DNA is present to check it. Germline CDR1 is MDHEN and CDR2 is SYDVKM. The CDR3 spans 15 residues. CDR3 amino acids: CASTRDLGRRETQYF.

The J gene is TRBJ2-1, the V gene TRBV7-9; TCRdb's D gene call, TRBD2, goes unchecked for lack of DNA. Germline loops: CDR1 SEHNR, CDR2 FQNEAQ (reference sequence). CDR3 size: 18 residues. The chain's CDR3 is CASSSGTSGSVSYNEQFF.

The V and J genes are TRBV7-9 and TRBJ2-1; no DNA is available, so the TRBD2 call from TCRdb remains unchecked. This CDR3 is 20 amino acids long. The V gene's germline CDR1 is SEHNR and CDR2 FQNEAQ (reference sequence). CDR3 protein: CASSPRIASLAGGAYNEQFF.

This sequence joins TRBV4-1 and TRBJ2-7; the TCRdb D gene call, TRBD1, has no DNA to confirm it. The germline V gene has CDR1 MGHRA and CDR2 YSYEKL. The CDR3 extends over 15 amino acids. CDR3 residues: CASSPEVGGGGEQYF.

The chain recombines TRBV15 with TRBJ1-2; TCRdb's assignment of TRBD1 cannot be checked, as there is no DNA. This CDR3 region has 17 residues. Germline V gene lookup returns CDR1 LNHNV and CDR2 YYDKDF (reference sequence). The CDR3 spells CATSPKLQQGGYYGYTF.

This sequence joins TRBV28 and TRBJ2-5; TCRdb calls TRBD1, which cannot be checked without DNA. The CDR3 length is 16 residues. Per germline, CDR1 MDHEN and CDR2 SYDVKM. CDR3 residues: CASSQPPGQPHETQYF.

The gene calls are TRBV20-1 and TRBJ2-2; TCRdb outputs TRBD2, but without DNA this stays unchecked. Germline loops: CDR1 DFQATT, CDR2 SNEGSKA (reference sequence). This CDR3 region has 16 residues. The CDR3 region is CSARQTSSVNTGELFF.

The chain has TRBV20-1 and TRBJ1-1. The CDR3 extends over 11 amino acids. In germline, CDR1 is DFQATT, CDR2 SNEGSKA (reference sequence). The CDR3 loop is CSASWGTEAFF.

The chain links TRBV7-9 to TRBJ1-2; the D call of TRBD1 rests on TCRdb alone, since no DNA is present to check it. The CDR3 consists of 14 residues. The germline CDR1 and CDR2 sequences are SEHNR and FQNEAQ (reference sequence). This CDR3 is CASSIFQGARGYTF.

The gene calls are TRBV7-6 and TRBJ2-1; the TRBD2 assignment by TCRdb is unverifiable without DNA. Germline V gene data show CDR1 as SGHVS and CDR2 as FNYEAQ. The CDR3 extends over 16 amino acids. CDR3 sequence: CASSFTGTSGPPEQFF. The full variable domain, completed using reference TRBV7-6 and TRBJ2-1, is GAGVSQSPRYKVTKRGQDVALRCDPISGHVSLYWYRQALGQGPEFLTYFNYEAQQDKSGLPNDRFSAERPEGSISTLTIQRTEQRDSAMYRCASSFTGTSGPPEQFFGPGTRLTVL.

The chain is built from TRBV5-5 and TRBJ2-1; TCRdb reports TRBD2, a call that lacks DNA to check it against. This CDR3 is 15 amino acids long. Per the germline V gene, CDR1 is SGHKS and CDR2 is YYEKEE (reference sequence). The CDR3 loop reads CASKTGLANYNEQFF.

The V call is TRBV7-6, the J call TRBJ2-3; there is no DNA to check the TCRdb D call of TRBD2. This CDR3 has 18 residues. CDR1 is SGHVS, CDR2 FNYEAQ, per germline. The CDR3: CASSLPRTSGGSTDTQYF.

The J gene is TRBJ2-7, the V gene TRBV4-1. In germline, CDR1 is MGHRA, CDR2 YSYEKL. This CDR3 comprises 16 residues. CDR3 residues: CASSQEALTPGYEQYF.

This chain joins TRBV4-1 and TRBJ2-3; TCRdb calls TRBD2, which cannot be checked without DNA. The CDR3 spans 13 residues. Germline V CDR1 and CDR2: MGHRA, YSYEKL. The chain's CDR3 is CASSQRTADTQYF.

V is TRBV11-2 and J is TRBJ2-1; TCRdb calls TRBD1, which cannot be checked without DNA. Germline-derived CDR1 and CDR2 are SGHAT and FQNNGV. The CDR3 length is 14 residues. The CDR3 here is CASSLVGQHNEQFF.

The chain employs TRBV5-6 and TRBJ2-1; absent DNA, TCRdb's TRBD2 call cannot be checked. This CDR3 is 14 amino acids long. Germline CDR1 and CDR2: SGHDT and YYEEEE. This CDR3 is CASSWRDAYNEQFF.

The chain has TRBV7-9 and TRBJ2-5; without DNA, the TCRdb call of TRBD1 cannot be checked. CDR3 length: 13 residues. Germline V lookup: CDR1 SEHNR, CDR2 FQNEAQ (reference sequence). This CDR3 reads CASSLDRKETQYF.

The chain is built from TRBV11-2 and TRBJ1-5. The germline gives CDR1 SGHAT, CDR2 FQNNGV. The CDR3 extends over 12 amino acids. The CDR3 spells CASNISNQPQHF.

The genes are TRBV7-9 and TRBJ2-5; TCRdb designates TRBD1, a call that cannot be tested without DNA. CDR3 length: 15 amino acids. The germline CDR1 and CDR2 sequences are SEHNR and FQNEAQ (reference sequence). CDR3 amino acids: CASSLRAGQQQTQYF.

This rearrangement joins TRBV2 to TRBJ2-3; no DNA is available, so the TRBD2 call from TCRdb remains unchecked. CDR3 size: 16 residues. Germline lookup yields CDR1 SNHLY and CDR2 FYNNEI. Here the CDR3 reads CATQRVFEQESDTQYF.

The chain carries TRBV5-6 and TRBJ2-2. The CDR3 covers 14 residues. Germline values: CDR1 SGHDT, CDR2 YYEEEE. The CDR3 here is CASSSQFDSGELFF.

V usage is TRBV7-9 and J usage is TRBJ2-7. The CDR3 sequence is 15 residues long. Germline V gene lookup returns CDR1 SEHNR and CDR2 FQNEAQ (reference sequence). The CDR3: CASSLVAESSYEQYF.

The chain combines TRBV10-3 with TRBJ2-2. Germline V CDR1 and CDR2: ENHRY, SYGVKD. This CDR3 spans 13 amino acids. The CDR3 is CAITTPTSGELFF.

The chain is built from TRBV5-1 and TRBJ2-5; TCRdb reports TRBD2, a call that lacks DNA to check it against. In germline, CDR1 is SGHRS, CDR2 YFSETQ. The CDR3 is 16 amino acids. CDR3 loop: CASSPGTPGVQETQYF.

V gene TRBV20-1 combines with J gene TRBJ2-3; TCRdb lists TRBD2, though no DNA is available to test this call. CDR1 DFQATT and CDR2 SNEGSKA come from the germline V gene (reference sequence). CDR3 length: 13 residues. CDR3 in amino acids: CSVYQRDTDTQYF.

The gene calls are TRBV24-1 and TRBJ2-2. From germline, CDR1 is KGHDR and CDR2 SFDVKD. This CDR3 spans 15 amino acids. CDR3 residues: CATSDSSDLTGELFF.

The genes are TRBV29-1 and TRBJ1-2; TCRdb reports TRBD1, a call that lacks DNA to check it against. Germline loops: CDR1 SQVTM, CDR2 ANQGSEA. This CDR3 is 16 amino acids long. The CDR3 region is CSVEGGPLDANYGYTF.

This chain uses TRBV29-1 with TRBJ1-1; there is no DNA to check the TCRdb D call of TRBD1. CDR1 and CDR2 from the germline V gene are SQVTM and ANQGSEA. The CDR3 sequence is 13 residues long. The CDR3 spells CSVVGSWGTEAFF.